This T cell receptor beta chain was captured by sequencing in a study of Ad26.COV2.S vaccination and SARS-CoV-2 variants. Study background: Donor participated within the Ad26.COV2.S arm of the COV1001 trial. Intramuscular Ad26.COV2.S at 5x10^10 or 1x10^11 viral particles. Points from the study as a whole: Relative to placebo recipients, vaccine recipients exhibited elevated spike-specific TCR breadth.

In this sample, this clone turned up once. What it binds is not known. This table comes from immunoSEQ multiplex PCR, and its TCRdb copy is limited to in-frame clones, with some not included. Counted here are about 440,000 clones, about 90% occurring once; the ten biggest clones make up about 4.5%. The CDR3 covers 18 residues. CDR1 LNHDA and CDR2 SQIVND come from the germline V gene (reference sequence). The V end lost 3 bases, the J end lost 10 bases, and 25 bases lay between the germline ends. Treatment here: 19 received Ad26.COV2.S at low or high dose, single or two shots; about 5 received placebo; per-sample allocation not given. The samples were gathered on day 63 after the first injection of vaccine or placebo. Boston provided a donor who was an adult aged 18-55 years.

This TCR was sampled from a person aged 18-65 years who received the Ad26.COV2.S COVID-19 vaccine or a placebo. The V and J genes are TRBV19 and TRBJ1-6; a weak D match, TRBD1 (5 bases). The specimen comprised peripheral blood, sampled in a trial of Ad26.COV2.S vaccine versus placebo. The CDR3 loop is CASSMRTSMDISQSPLHF. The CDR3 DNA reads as TGTGCCAGTAGTATGAGGACATCGATGGATATAAGTCAATCACCCCTCCACTTT.